This T cell receptor beta chain was sequenced during a study of blood T cells in healthy people across ages. The CDR3 contains 12 residues. V was shortened by 8 bases and J by 1 base, with 8 bases between the two germline ends. Germline values: CDR1 ENHRY, CDR2 SYGVKD. This clonotype was recorded once. Its antigen is not identified. Then a second PCR, running about 6 to 12 cycles, was carried out with a sample-barcoded 5' primer and a J-beta primer mix. In TCRdb, the 5' RACE reads were re-called with MiXCR into one record per CDR3 protein. This sample has under 750,000 distinct CDR3 sequences, with roughly 48% found just once. Study results and limitations: Diversity figures derived from one million T cells were judged to underestimate the true value. Unsorted PBMCs blocked a conclusive comparison of naive and antigen-experienced cells.

The authors isolated at least 6.5 million PBMCs per sample. This rearrangement joins TRBV10-3 to TRBJ1-1, with a tentative D call TRBD1 (6 bases). The sequencing sample was made of blood. The TCR originated in an elderly man in good health. CDR3 nucleotides: TGTGCCATCTCGGACAGGAACACTGAAGCTTTCTTT. Its translation is CAISDRNTEAFF.